The clone carrying this T cell receptor beta chain was counted only a few times. This specimen comes from a study of blood T cells in healthy people across ages. Primers used in a second PCR of about 7 to 12 cycles were a sample-barcoded 5' primer and a J-beta primer mix. TCRdb re-derived calls from the 5' RACE reads in MiXCR, one entry per CDR3 protein. The sample records under 1,100,000 distinct CDR3 sequences, approximately 26% being singletons. Every donor contributed 8 to 10 milliliters of peripheral blood by blood draw. Germline CDR1 and CDR2: MNHEY and SVGEGT. The J segment lost 6 bases and the V segment lost 10 bases, leaving 13 bases of the junction unmatched. This CDR3 is 14 amino acids long. These same data were also listed under a study on T cells of mothers and their children. That paper states: Samples were provided by three healthy Caucasian mothers and their six children. Every mother supplied over 8 million TCR beta CDR3 reads and every child 2.5 million to 3.5 million. Mother-child pairs who were related displayed a slightly higher overlap than unrelated pairs, a difference that was non-significant.

The chain is built from TRBV6-2 or TRBV6-3 and TRBJ2-5; 8 positions match TRBD1. This receptor was obtained from a girl aged 2 to 9 in good health. The material sequenced was blood. CDR3 sequence: CATYSYRGAKTQYF. CDR3 sequence (DNA): TGTGCCACCTACTCCTACAGGGGGGCGAAGACCCAGTACTTC.